This T cell receptor (beta chain) stems from a study of cytomegalovirus exposure and HLA in healthy donors. Study-wide results and caveats: Productive rates of about 87% or about 30% were seen for most TCR beta V segments in an earlier analysis. Reportedly, HLA-A and HLA-B alleles of most subjects were accurately predicted from TCR beta. Later on, an analysis tied over 15,000 TCR beta sequences to HLA alleles at 0.05 false discovery rate.

Germline V CDR1 and CDR2: SGHTA, FQGNSA. V was pared by 6 bases and J by 0 bases, with 13 bases between. CDR3 size: 15 residues. Notes on this clone: Its antigen is not known.

The PCR ran on 60 Vbeta and 13 Jbeta primers. Data came from immunoSEQ multiplex PCR; TCRdb stores just in-frame clones and leaves some out. The sample holds about 200,000 clones; around 84% are singletons and the top ten take approximately 1.5%. The chain uses TRBV7-2 and TRBJ2-3; D perhaps matches TRBD1 (6 bases). This TCR was recovered from a woman aged 18-29 years in good health and CMV-seronegative. Sequencing was done on a sample of PBMCs. CDR3 coding DNA: TGTGCCAGCAGGCTAGGGACAATCAGCACAGATACGCAGTATTTT. As protein: CASRLGTISTDTQYF.